A selection of T cell receptor beta chains follows, all from one sample in a study of blood T cell repertoires in COVID-19. Using immunoSEQ multiplex PCR, the repertoire was profiled, and TCRdb retains in-frame clones only, with some absent. The table lists some 330,000 clones, about 87% of them singletons, with about 1.9% in the top ten. The sample consisted of PBMCs or T cells enriched from blood (not recorded which). All receptors come from a man aged 40-50 years in a cohort exposed to, infected with or recovered from COVID-19 (not recorded which). Each CDR3 is given with its conserved first and last residue. The D gene is left open where the match is weak. Size values are once, few and many counts, or a class for expanded clones, and some rows have none.

d_call j_call v_call clone_size cdr3_aa cdr3_nt
TRBD2 TRBJ2-7 TRBV18 - CASSPHPPSGTYEQYF TGTGCCAGCTCACCACATCCGCCTAGCGGGACCTACGAGCAGTACTTC
- TRBJ2-1 TRBV11-2 - CASSSGESSYNEQFF TGTGCCAGCAGCTCTGGGGAGAGCTCCTACAATGAGCAGTTCTTC
TRBD1 TRBJ1-5 TRBV12-5 - CASGLVVGQGTYSNQPQHF TGTGCTAGTGGTTTGGTGGTAGGACAGGGGACTTATAGCAATCAGCCCCAGCATTTT
TRBD1 TRBJ2-7 TRBV27 - CASSPLRDRGTEQYF TGTGCCAGTAGTCCTCTGCGGGACAGGGGCACCGAGCAGTACTTC
TRBD2 TRBJ2-1 TRBV15 - CATSRGLAGGSLEQFF TGTGCCACCAGCAGAGGCCTAGCGGGAGGGTCTTTGGAGCAGTTCTTC
TRBD2 TRBJ2-3 TRBV7-2 once CASSSASGRGADTQYF TGTGCCAGCAGCTCAGCTAGCGGGAGGGGAGCGGATACGCAGTATTTT
- TRBJ1-5 TRBV21-1 - CASSKRGWGNQPQHF TGTGCCAGCAGCAAACGGGGTTGGGGCAATCAGCCCCAGCATTTT
TRBD1 TRBJ1-2 TRBV4-2 medium-sized CASSQTIGGFDGYTF TGTGCCAGCAGCCAAACGATAGGGGGCTTCGATGGCTACACCTTC
TRBD1 TRBJ1-3 TRBV2 - CASSGNDRAGLSGNTIYF TGTGCCAGCAGTGGGAACGACAGGGCTGGTCTCTCTGGAAACACCATATATTTT
- TRBJ2-7 TRBV5-1 - CASSPMEGYEQYF TGCGCCAGCAGCCCCATGGAGGGCTACGAGCAGTACTTC
- TRBJ2-7 TRBV6-5 - CASFPRARGDYEQYF TGTGCCAGCTTCCCACGGGCCAGGGGCGACTACGAGCAGTACTTC
TRBD2 TRBJ2-3 TRBV5-1 - CASSFGLAGVRTDTQYF TGCGCCAGCAGCTTTGGACTAGCGGGAGTCCGCACAGATACGCAGTATTTT
- TRBJ2-2 TRBV4-1 - CASSQDGNRATGELFF TGCGCCAGCAGCCAAGATGGGAACAGGGCCACCGGGGAGCTGTTTTTT
TRBD2 TRBJ2-3 TRBV12-5 - CASAPGTSRRTDTQYF TGTGCTAGTGCCCCGGGGACTAGCCGGAGAACAGATACGCAGTATTTT
- TRBJ2-7 TRBV5-1 - CASSVDNYEQYF TGCGCCAGCAGCGTAGACAACTACGAGCAGTACTTC
- TRBJ2-1 TRBV28 - CASIAGDNSYNEQFF TGTGCCAGCATTGCGGGCGATAACTCCTACAATGAGCAGTTCTTC
- TRBJ2-7 TRBV18 - CASSPGKGWGYEQYF TGTGCCAGCTCCCCCGGGAAGGGCTGGGGCTACGAGCAGTACTTC
- TRBJ1-5 TRBV27 - CASRPRGPYSNQPQHF TGTGCCAGCAGGCCTAGGGGTCCATATAGCAATCAGCCCCAGCATTTT
- TRBJ2-7 TRBV20-1 - CSAREEYEQYF TGCAGTGCTAGAGAAGAGTACGAGCAGTACTTC
TRBD2 TRBJ2-7 TRBV18 - CASSPASGSYEQYF TGTGCCAGCTCACCCGCTAGCGGGAGTTACGAGCAGTACTTC
TRBD2 TRBJ2-3 TRBV15 - CATAEAGGADTQYF TGTGCCACAGCAGAGGCGGGAGGGGCAGATACGCAGTATTTT
TRBD2 TRBJ2-5 TRBV3-1/TRBV3-2 - CASSQKTSGSSETQYF TGTGCCAGCAGCCAAAAGACTAGCGGGAGTTCGGAGACCCAGTACTTC
- TRBJ2-2 TRBV9 few CASSVAETGELFF TGTGCCAGCAGCGTAGCCGAGACCGGGGAGCTGTTTTTT
TRBD1 TRBJ2-6 TRBV5-1 - CASSPYRGPGANVLTF TGCGCCAGCAGCCCCTACAGGGGGCCCGGGGCCAACGTCCTGACTTTC
TRBD1 TRBJ1-2 TRBV28 few CASSLGQGSGGYTF TGTGCCAGCAGTTTGGGACAGGGTTCGGGTGGCTACACCTTC
- TRBJ2-5 TRBV5-1 - CASSLASGWETQYF TGCGCCAGCAGCTTGGCTTCCGGGTGGGAGACCCAGTACTTC
- TRBJ2-3 TRBV18 - CASSPSASITDTQYF TGTGCCAGCTCACCATCTGCCAGTATAACAGATACGCAGTATTTT
TRBD2 TRBJ2-2 TRBV7-2 - CASSPAGLAGVTGELFF TGTGCCAGCAGCCCTGCGGGACTAGCGGGAGTCACCGGGGAGCTGTTTTTT
TRBD2 TRBJ2-7 TRBV3-1/TRBV3-2 - CASSQPASGIYEQYF TGTGCCAGCAGCCAGCCGGCTAGCGGGATCTACGAGCAGTACTTC
TRBD1 TRBJ2-4 TRBV6-1 - CASSVPNLDRAKNIQYF TGTGCCAGCAGTGTCCCTAACTTGGACAGGGCCAAAAACATTCAGTACTTC
TRBD1 TRBJ2-2 TRBV5-1 - CASSNDRANTGELFF TGCGCCAGCAGCAACGACAGGGCGAACACCGGGGAGCTGTTTTTT
TRBD2 TRBJ2-3 TRBV7-2 - CASSFGGGRGDTQYF TGTGCCAGCAGCTTCGGTGGCGGGAGGGGTGATACGCAGTATTTT
- TRBJ2-1 TRBV27 few CASSLRNEQFF TGTGCCAGCAGTTTGAGGAATGAGCAGTTCTTC
TRBD1 TRBJ1-2 TRBV10-3 once CAISGQTGANYGYTF TGTGCCATCAGTGGCCAGACAGGGGCTAACTATGGCTACACCTTC
- TRBJ1-2 TRBV4-2 - CASSLSGYYGYTF TGTGCCAGCAGCCTAAGCGGCTACTATGGCTACACCTTC
- TRBJ2-5 TRBV5-1 - CASSGGLSGETQYF TGCGCCAGCTCGGGCGGGCTCTCGGGAGAGACCCAGTACTTC
TRBD1 TRBJ1-5 TRBV7-8 - CASRPGTGENQPQHF TGTGCCAGCAGACCGGGGACAGGGGAAAATCAGCCCCAGCATTTT
- TRBJ2-5 TRBV28 - CASSLRTPRETQYF TGTGCCAGCAGTTTGAGGACACCGCGGGAGACCCAGTACTTC
TRBD2 TRBJ2-1 TRBV6-5 few CASTVSGNEQFF TGTGCCAGCACCGTTAGCGGGAATGAGCAGTTCTTC
- TRBJ2-1 TRBV2 - CASSEIARQFF TGTGCCAGCAGTGAAATAGCGCGCCAGTTCTTC
TRBD1 TRBJ2-5 TRBV6-6 once CASSRDSLQETQYF TGTGCCAGCAGCCGGGACAGCCTCCAAGAGACCCAGTACTTC
- TRBJ1-1 TRBV29-1 - CSVPAGGVGTEAFF TGCAGCGTTCCCGCCGGGGGGGTAGGCACTGAAGCTTTCTTT
TRBD2 TRBJ2-7 TRBV28 - CASSPAGLAGEDEQYF TGTGCCAGCAGTCCGGCGGGACTAGCGGGAGAGGACGAGCAGTACTTC
TRBD2 TRBJ2-1 TRBV10-3 - CAIRSTSGRGVEQFF TGTGCCATCAGGTCGACTAGCGGGAGAGGAGTTGAGCAGTTCTTC
TRBD2 TRBJ2-5 TRBV20-1 - CSASNAGGPQETQYF TGCAGTGCTAGTAACGCGGGAGGGCCTCAAGAGACCCAGTACTTC
- TRBJ1-4 TRBV27 - CASSLGRPNEKLFF TGTGCCAGCAGTTTAGGCAGGCCTAATGAAAAACTGTTTTTT
TRBD2 TRBJ2-1 TRBV12-5 - CASGLVLAGVGEQFF TGTGCTAGTGGTTTAGTACTAGCGGGAGTCGGGGAGCAGTTCTTC
TRBD2 TRBJ2-7 TRBV5-4 - CASSLSTGLAGVLGYEQYF TGTGCCAGCAGCTTAAGCACCGGACTAGCGGGAGTGTTAGGCTACGAGCAGTACTTC
- TRBJ1-1 TRBV30 - CAWSVLGSMNTEAFF TGTGCCTGGAGTGTACTGGGCAGCATGAACACTGAAGCTTTCTTT
TRBD2 TRBJ2-3 TRBV3-1/TRBV3-2 - CASSQGNGGRTDTQYF TGTGCCAGCAGCCAAGGGAACGGCGGGAGAACAGATACGCAGTATTTT
- TRBJ1-2 TRBV5-1 - CASSWGVGYTF TGCGCCAGCAGCTGGGGGGTAGGCTACACCTTC
- TRBJ2-2 TRBV7-2 few CASGWQGLTGELFF TGTGCCAGCGGGTGGCAGGGCCTCACCGGGGAGCTGTTTTTT
TRBD1 TRBJ1-5 TRBV7-2 - CASSFGSGTGSTQPQHF TGTGCCAGCAGCTTCGGCTCAGGGACAGGGTCAACCCAGCCCCAGCATTTT
- TRBJ1-1 TRBV18 - CASSPDRSNTEAFF TGTGCCAGCTCACCTGACAGGTCGAACACTGAAGCTTTCTTT
- TRBJ2-2 TRBV3-1/TRBV3-2 - CASSQHGDTGELFF TGTGCCAGCAGCCAACACGGAGACACCGGGGAGCTGTTTTTT
- TRBJ2-5 TRBV29-1 - CSVAAGFQETQYF TGCAGCGTTGCTGCCGGGTTCCAAGAGACCCAGTACTTC
- TRBJ1-1 TRBV27 - CASSLSPAGNTEAFF TGTGCCAGCAGTTTATCCCCGGCGGGTAACACTGAAGCTTTCTTT
- TRBJ1-1 TRBV21-1 - CASSKPTWEIGNTEAFF TGTGCCAGCAGCAAGCCCACTTGGGAGATCGGGAACACTGAAGCTTTCTTT
TRBD2 TRBJ2-1 TRBV5-1 - CASSSLAGVGEQFF TGCGCCAGCAGCTCCCTAGCGGGAGTAGGGGAGCAGTTCTTC
- TRBJ1-4 TRBV19 - CASSKQVSVREKLFF TGTGCCAGTAGTAAACAGGTTTCTGTACGTGAAAAACTGTTTTTT